This note documents a single T cell receptor beta chain sequence. What it binds is not known. Total RNA extracted from each sample amounted to at least 5 micrograms. The CDR3 extends over 17 amino acids. Germline CDR1 is MDHEN and CDR2 is SYDVKM. Trimming shortened V by 5 bases and J by 0 bases, and 20 bases separated the two germline ends. The sample is drawn from a study of blood T cells in healthy people across ages. Overall study findings and caveats: Per million T cells, TCR beta diversity dropped roughly linearly as age increased. Those diversity estimates obtained from one million T cells were thought to be underestimates.

PCR was performed a second time for about 6 to 11 cycles using a sample-barcoded 5' primer and a J-beta primer mix. A template-switch adaptor containing 12 random nucleotides labeled each cDNA molecule. TCRdb processed the 5' RACE reads anew with MiXCR; each CDR3 protein has one entry. Among around 1,500,000 distinct CDR3 sequences listed, over 25% were seen once. This receptor was taken from a woman aged 30 to 39 in good health. Source material: blood. The chain has TRBV28 and TRBJ2-7; D possibly corresponds to TRBD2 (6 bases). The CDR3 region is CASSQNTALAPSYEQYF. In DNA, the CDR3 is TGTGCCAGCAGTCAAAACACGGCTCTAGCGCCCTCCTACGAGCAGTACTTC. Full variable domain (missing parts from reference TRBV28 and TRBJ2-7): DVKVTQSSRYLVKRTGEKVFLECVQDMDHENMFWYRQDPGLGLRLIYFSYDVKMKEKGDIPEGYSVSREKKERFSLILESASTNQTSMYLCASSQNTALAPSYEQYFGPGTRLTVT.